This T cell receptor beta chain emerged from a study of T cell repertoires in cytomegalovirus infection. Overall study: Public signatures in TCR beta pointed to CMV infection and matching HLA type. Whole-study findings and limits: In two of eight donors, the top clonotype was HLA-C-restricted CMV-specific. Summed frequency of shared TCR beta families picked out CMV carriers who also had the relevant HLA.

Trimming shortened V by 6 bases and J by 5 bases, and 10 bases separated the two germline ends. CDR3 length: 12 residues. TCRdb independently ran MiXCR on the reads; one entry per CDR3 protein. Here the sample spans 300,000 to 450,000 distinct CDR3 sequences, 15% to 20% being singletons. Points on this clonotype: What it binds is not known.

The TCR was taken from a human donor in good health (CMV status not recorded). Some clones in this sample may be carry-over from other donors' samples. The V call is TRBV12-3 or TRBV12-4, the J call TRBJ2-5; D is undetermined. Material for sequencing was PBMCs. The DNA of the CDR3 is TGTGCCAGCAGCCAGACCGGGGAGACCCAGTACTTC. This encodes CASSQTGETQYF.